The rows below give T cell receptor beta chains drawn from one sample of a study of T cell changes during pregnancy in multiple sclerosis. The data were produced by immunoSEQ multiplex PCR, yet TCRdb's version contains in-frame clones alone and is incomplete. The data hold 70,000 or so clones, with 75% to 95% observed a single time. The specimen was CD4+ T cells from peripheral blood mononuclear cells, collected before pregnancy. The receptors derive from a female donor with multiple sclerosis, enrolled in a pregnancy study. CDR3s include the opening cysteine and the closing phenylalanine or tryptophan. A D gene is named only where the DNA matches it firmly. Clone sizes are given selectively: once, few, many, or a class where the clone is expanded.

j_gene | abundance | v_gene | d_gene | CDR3nt | CDR3aa
TRBJ1-1 | once | TRBV2 | TRBD1 | TGTGCCAGCACGCGCGGACAGGAGAACACTGAAGCTTTCTTT | CASTRGQENTEAFF
TRBJ2-3 | NA | TRBV7-9 | TRBD1 | TGTGCCAGCAGCTTAGTCGCCGGACAGGGCGCCGATACGCAGTATTTT | CASSLVAGQGADTQYF
TRBJ2-5 | once | TRBV25-1 | TRBD2 | TGTGCCAGCAGCCACCCAGGCGGGGGTCGGGAGACCCAGTACTTC | CASSHPGGGRETQYF
TRBJ2-2 | NA | TRBV4-1 | TRBD1 | TGCGCCAGCAGCCAAGGCTTCGGGGACAGGGGGCGCGTCGGGGAGCTGTTTTTT | CASSQGFGDRGRVGELFF
TRBJ2-3 | NA | TRBV6-6 | TRBD1 | TGTGCCAGCAGTCCGGGACAGGGGATAGATACGCAGTATTTT | CASSPGQGIDTQYF
TRBJ2-7 | NA | TRBV6-1 | TRBD2 | TGTGCCAGCAGTGAAGCTGGGACTAGCGGTTCCTACGAGCAGTACTTC | CASSEAGTSGSYEQYF
TRBJ1-1 | NA | TRBV11-3 | NA | TGTGCCAGCAGCATCCGGAGACAGTTAATGAACACTGAAGCTTTCTTT | CASSIRRQLMNTEAFF
TRBJ2-2 | NA | TRBV6-6 | TRBD1 | TGTGCCAGCAGTCAAAGGACAGGGGACACCGGGGAGCTGTTTTTT | CASSQRTGDTGELFF
TRBJ2-5 | NA | TRBV5-4 | NA | TGTGCCAGCAGCTTGTTCTTCGAGGCGGAGACCCAGTACTTC | CASSLFFEAETQYF
TRBJ2-3 | NA | TRBV30 | TRBD2 | TGTGCCTGGAGAACTAGCGGGGGCGGGGATACGCAGTATTTT | CAWRTSGGGDTQYF
TRBJ1-1 | NA | TRBV4-2 | NA | TGTGCCAGCATCCGCGGGTTACAGAGCACAAACACTGAAGCTTTCTTT | CASIRGLQSTNTEAFF
TRBJ2-7 | NA | TRBV7-2 | TRBD2 | TGTGCCAGCAGTACTAGCGGGAGCGCCTACGAGCAGTACTTC | CASSTSGSAYEQYF
TRBJ1-1 | NA | TRBV5-5 | NA | TGTGCCAGTTCTAACAGGGACACTGAAGCTTTCTTT | CASSNRDTEAFF
TRBJ1-1 | NA | TRBV7-8 | NA | TGTGCCAGCAGCTTAGGCAGTGGGAACACTGAAGCTTTCTTT | CASSLGSGNTEAFF